This section outlines one T cell receptor beta chain sequence together with its context. Sequencing was performed with immunoSEQ multiplex PCR; in TCRdb, only in-frame clones are kept and a portion is missing. The sample holds approximately 720,000 clones; under 95% are singletons and the top ten take more than 20%. These data originate in a study of shared clonotypes between healthy human individuals. Only CD45RO-negative cells positively selected for CCR7 counted as naive CD8 cells, so terminally differentiated effector memory CD45RA+ cells were excluded. This TCR derives from a man aged 25 to 45 in good health. The source material was naive CD8+ T cells sorted from blood.

CDR3 in amino acids: CASSLGGGWPQHF. The CDR3 region has the DNA TGTGCCAGCAGCTTGGGGGGCGGGTGGCCCCAGCATTTT. The chain is built from TRBV5-4 and TRBJ1-5, with D perhaps TRBD1 (5 bases). The germline V and J ends were trimmed by 0 bases and 9 bases, with 10 bases remaining between them. CDR3 length: 13 amino acids. CDR1 is SGHNT, CDR2 YYREEE, per germline (reference sequence).